This is a list of T cell receptor beta chains from one sample in a study of beta chain features in type 1 diabetes. Clones were read by immunoSEQ multiplex PCR, and TCRdb kept only the in-frame ones, dropping some. The data contain 400,000 to 600,000 clones, approximately 30% of them singletons. Sequencing input: naive CD4+ T cells from blood. The source of these receptors is a young man in good health. Each CDR3 is given with its conserved first and last residue. Each record gives: CDR3 length, D gene, clone size, J gene, V gene, CDR3 protein, CDR3 DNA. D genes are given only for firm matches. Clone size, where shown, is once, few, many, or a class for clones that have expanded.

length: 15
D: NA
size: NA
J: TRBJ2-1
V: TRBV7-2
CDR3: CASSLGSGSYNEQFF
DNA: TGTGCCAGCAGCTTAGGGTCGGGATCCTACAATGAGCAGTTCTTC

length: 14
D: NA
size: few
J: TRBJ2-6
V: TRBV7-2
CDR3: CASSVSTGANVLTF
DNA: TGTGCCAGCAGCGTCTCGACTGGGGCCAACGTCCTGACTTTC

length: 13
D: NA
size: few
J: TRBJ1-1
V: TRBV2
CDR3: CASSAQGNTEAFF
DNA: TGTGCCAGCAGTGCCCAGGGGAACACTGAAGCTTTCTTT

length: 14
D: TRBD2
size: NA
J: TRBJ2-7
V: TRBV28
CDR3: CASSFVVAGVEQYF
DNA: TGTGCCAGCAGTTTCGTGGTAGCGGGAGTTGAGCAGTACTTC

length: 15
D: TRBD1
size: few
J: TRBJ1-4
V: TRBV30
CDR3: CAWSVGQAGNEKLFF
DNA: TGTGCCTGGAGTGTGGGACAGGCGGGTAATGAAAAACTGTTTTTT

length: 13
D: TRBD2
size: few
J: TRBJ2-5
V: TRBV30
CDR3: CAVAGGPGETQYF
DNA: TGTGCCGTAGCGGGAGGGCCTGGCGAGACCCAGTACTTC

length: 13
D: NA
size: NA
J: TRBJ1-2
V: TRBV7-9
CDR3: CASSLGGNYGYTF
DNA: TGTGCCAGCAGCTTAGGAGGGAACTATGGCTACACCTTC

length: 13
D: NA
size: NA
J: TRBJ2-5
V: TRBV29-1
CDR3: CSALRTLEETQYF
DNA: TGCAGCGCCCTCAGGACGTTGGAAGAGACCCAGTACTTC

length: 16
D: NA
size: few
J: TRBJ2-3
V: TRBV28
CDR3: CASSPSDSLRTDTQYF
DNA: TGTGCCAGCAGCCCTTCCGACAGTCTACGCACAGATACGCAGTATTTT

length: 13
D: NA
size: NA
J: TRBJ2-1
V: TRBV28
CDR3: CASRGDSYNEQFF
DNA: TGTGCCAGCAGGGGGGACTCCTACAATGAGCAGTTCTTC

length: 13
D: NA
size: NA
J: TRBJ1-1
V: TRBV2
CDR3: CASTLDTNTEAFF
DNA: TGTGCCAGCACGTTGGACACGAACACTGAAGCTTTCTTT

length: 15
D: TRBD1
size: NA
J: TRBJ2-1
V: TRBV7-9
CDR3: CASSLGQVGYNEQFF
DNA: TGTGCCAGCAGCTTGGGACAGGTGGGATACAATGAGCAGTTCTTC

length: 15
D: NA
size: NA
J: TRBJ1-5
V: TRBV7-2
CDR3: CASRIGGWANQPQHF
DNA: TGTGCCAGCAGGATTGGGGGCTGGGCCAATCAGCCCCAGCATTTT

length: 12
D: NA
size: few
J: TRBJ2-3
V: TRBV29-1
CDR3: CSGSPSTDTQYF
DNA: TGCAGCGGCAGCCCTAGCACAGATACGCAGTATTTT

length: 13
D: TRBD2
size: once
J: TRBJ2-7
V: TRBV7-2
CDR3: CASRAGGQYEQYF
DNA: TGTGCCAGCAGAGCGGGAGGGCAGTACGAGCAGTACTTC

length: 15
D: TRBD2
size: NA
J: TRBJ2-5
V: TRBV7-9
CDR3: CASSLRLAGGETQYF
DNA: TGTGCCAGCAGTCTAAGACTAGCGGGAGGAGAGACCCAGTACTTC

length: 15
D: NA
size: NA
J: TRBJ2-6
V: TRBV5-6
CDR3: CASRQAGSGANVLTF
DNA: TGTGCCAGCAGACAAGCAGGGTCTGGGGCCAACGTCCTGACTTTC

length: 13
D: NA
size: few
J: TRBJ1-5
V: TRBV29-1
CDR3: CSVEGTANQPQHF
DNA: TGCAGCGTTGAGGGGACCGCCAATCAGCCCCAGCATTTT

length: 16
D: TRBD2
size: NA
J: TRBJ2-5
V: TRBV19
CDR3: CASSPSGRGVQETQYF
DNA: TGTGCCAGTAGTCCTAGCGGGAGAGGGGTCCAAGAGACCCAGTACTTC

length: 14
D: NA
size: few
J: TRBJ1-1
V: TRBV9
CDR3: CASSVVGENTEAFF
DNA: TGTGCCAGCAGCGTAGTTGGGGAGAACACTGAAGCTTTCTTT

length: 14
D: NA
size: NA
J: TRBJ2-6
V: TRBV7-3
CDR3: CASSYTAGANVLTF
DNA: TGTGCCAGCAGCTATACGGCTGGGGCCAACGTCCTGACTTTC

length: 17
D: TRBD1
size: NA
J: TRBJ2-7
V: TRBV4-3
CDR3: CASSQPIFGTGHYEQYF
DNA: TGCGCCAGCAGCCAACCCATCTTTGGGACAGGGCACTACGAGCAGTACTTC

length: 15
D: TRBD1
size: NA
J: TRBJ1-2
V: TRBV6-1
CDR3: CASSEEPGGSYGYTF
DNA: TGTGCCAGCAGTGAAGAGCCAGGGGGAAGTTATGGCTACACCTTC

length: 11
D: NA
size: NA
J: TRBJ1-2
V: TRBV7-9
CDR3: CASGLWDGYTF
DNA: TGTGCCAGCGGACTCTGGGATGGCTACACCTTC

length: 14
D: TRBD1
size: NA
J: TRBJ2-5
V: TRBV19
CDR3: CASSPGTGSETQYF
DNA: TGTGCCAGTAGCCCCGGGACAGGGTCTGAGACCCAGTACTTC

length: 16
D: TRBD2
size: NA
J: TRBJ2-5
V: TRBV4-2
CDR3: CASSQERLAGQETQYF
DNA: TGTGCCAGCAGCCAAGAGAGACTAGCGGGACAGGAGACCCAGTACTTC

length: 17
D: TRBD2
size: few
J: TRBJ2-3
V: TRBV5-1
CDR3: CASSLEFAGGGTDTQYF
DNA: TGCGCCAGCAGCTTGGAGTTTGCGGGAGGAGGGACAGATACGCAGTATTTT

length: 10
D: NA
size: few
J: TRBJ2-2
V: TRBV2
CDR3: CASESGELFF
DNA: TGTGCCAGCGAGTCCGGGGAGCTGTTTTTT